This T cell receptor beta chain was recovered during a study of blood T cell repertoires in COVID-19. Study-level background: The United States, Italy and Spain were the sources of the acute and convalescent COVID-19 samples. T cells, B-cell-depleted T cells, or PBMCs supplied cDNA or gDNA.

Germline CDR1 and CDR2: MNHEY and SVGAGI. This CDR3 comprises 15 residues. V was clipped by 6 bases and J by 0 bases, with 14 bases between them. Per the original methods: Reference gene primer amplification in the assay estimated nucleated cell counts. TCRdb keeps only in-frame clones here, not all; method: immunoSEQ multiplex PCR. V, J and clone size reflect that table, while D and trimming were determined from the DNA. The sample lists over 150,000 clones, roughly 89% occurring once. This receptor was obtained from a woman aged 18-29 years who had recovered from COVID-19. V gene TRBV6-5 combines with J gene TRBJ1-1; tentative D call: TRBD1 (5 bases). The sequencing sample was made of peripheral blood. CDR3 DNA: TGTGCCAGCAGCCGCTTGCGGGGGGTGAACACTGAAGCTTTCTTT. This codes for CASSRLRGVNTEAFF.